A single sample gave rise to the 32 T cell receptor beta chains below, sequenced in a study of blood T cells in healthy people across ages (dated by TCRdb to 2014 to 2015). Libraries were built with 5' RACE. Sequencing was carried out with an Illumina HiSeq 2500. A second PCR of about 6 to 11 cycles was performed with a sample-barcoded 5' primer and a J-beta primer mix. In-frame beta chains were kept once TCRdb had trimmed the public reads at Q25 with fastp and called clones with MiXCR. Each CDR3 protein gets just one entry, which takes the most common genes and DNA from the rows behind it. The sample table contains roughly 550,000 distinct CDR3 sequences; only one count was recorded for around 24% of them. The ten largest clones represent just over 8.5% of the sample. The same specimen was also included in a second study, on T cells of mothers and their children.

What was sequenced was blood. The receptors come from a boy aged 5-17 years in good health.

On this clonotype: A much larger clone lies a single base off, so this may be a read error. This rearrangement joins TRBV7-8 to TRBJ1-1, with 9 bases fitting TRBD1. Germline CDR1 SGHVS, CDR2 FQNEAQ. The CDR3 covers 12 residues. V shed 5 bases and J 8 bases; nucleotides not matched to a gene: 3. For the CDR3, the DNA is TGTGCCAGCAGCCGGGGACAGGGCGAAGCTTTCTTT. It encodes CASSRGQGEAFF.

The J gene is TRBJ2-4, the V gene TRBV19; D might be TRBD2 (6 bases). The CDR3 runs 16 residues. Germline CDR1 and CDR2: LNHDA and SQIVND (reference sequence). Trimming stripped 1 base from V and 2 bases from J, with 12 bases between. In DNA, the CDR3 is TGTGCCAGTAGTATAGTTAGCGGCGGTCCCAAAAACATTCAGTACTTC. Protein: CASSIVSGGPKNIQYF. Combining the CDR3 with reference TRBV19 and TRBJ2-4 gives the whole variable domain DGGITQSPKYLFRKEGQNVTLSCEQNLNHDAMYWYRQDPGQGLRLIYYSQIVNDFQKGDIAEGYSVSREKKESFPLTVTSAQKNPTAFYLCASSIVSGGPKNIQYFGAGTRLSVL.

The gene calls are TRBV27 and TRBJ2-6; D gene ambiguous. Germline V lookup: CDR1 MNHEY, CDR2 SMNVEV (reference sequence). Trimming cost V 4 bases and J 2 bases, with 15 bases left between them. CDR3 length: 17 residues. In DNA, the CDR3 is TGTGCCAGCAGTTACTTACGTGGGGAAACTGGGGCCAACGTCCTGACTTTC. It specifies CASSYLRGETGANVLTF.

Here the CDR3 DNA reads TGTGCCAGCAGCTTTCGTCACCAGTCCTACGAGCAGTACTTC. Translated: CASSFRHQSYEQYF. The chain is built from TRBV7-6 and TRBJ2-7; D remains ambiguous. V lost 3 bases and J lost 1, with 10 bases in between. Germline V gene data show CDR1 as SGHVS and CDR2 as FNYEAQ. CDR3 length: 14 amino acids.

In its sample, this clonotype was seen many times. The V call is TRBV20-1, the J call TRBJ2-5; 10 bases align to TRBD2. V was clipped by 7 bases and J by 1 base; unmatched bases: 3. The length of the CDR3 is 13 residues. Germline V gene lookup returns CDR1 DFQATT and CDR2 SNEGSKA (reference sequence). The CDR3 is CSVAGGSQETQYF. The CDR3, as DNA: TGCAGTGTAGCGGGAGGAAGCCAAGAGACCCAGTACTTC.

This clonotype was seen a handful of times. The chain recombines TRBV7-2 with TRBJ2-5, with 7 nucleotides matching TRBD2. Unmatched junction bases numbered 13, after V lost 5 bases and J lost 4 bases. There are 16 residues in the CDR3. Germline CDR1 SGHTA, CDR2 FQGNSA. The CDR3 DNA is TGTGCCAGCAGCCCCCGCCGGGGGGTTATGGCAGAGACCCAGTACTTC. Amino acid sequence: CASSPRRGVMAETQYF.

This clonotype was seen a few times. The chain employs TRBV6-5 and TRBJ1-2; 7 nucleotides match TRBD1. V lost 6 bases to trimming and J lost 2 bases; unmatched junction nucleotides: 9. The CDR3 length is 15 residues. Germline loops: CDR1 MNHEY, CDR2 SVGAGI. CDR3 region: CASSGYTGENYGYTF. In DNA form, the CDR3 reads TGTGCCAGCAGCGGATACACAGGGGAGAACTATGGCTACACCTTC.

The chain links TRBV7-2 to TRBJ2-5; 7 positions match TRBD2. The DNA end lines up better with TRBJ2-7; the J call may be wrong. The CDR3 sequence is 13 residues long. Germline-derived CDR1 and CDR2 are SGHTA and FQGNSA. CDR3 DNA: TGTGCCAGCAGCTTCGGGGAGGGAGGCGAGCAGTACTTC. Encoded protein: CASSFGEGGEQYF.

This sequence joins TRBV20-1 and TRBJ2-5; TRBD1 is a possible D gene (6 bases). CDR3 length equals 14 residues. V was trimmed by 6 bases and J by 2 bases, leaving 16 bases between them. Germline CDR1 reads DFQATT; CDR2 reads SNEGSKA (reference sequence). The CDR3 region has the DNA TGCAGTGCAACACAGGGAGTGTGGCAAGAGACCCAGTACTTC. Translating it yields CSATQGVWQETQYF.

In DNA form, the CDR3 reads TGTGCCAGCAGCTCACAGGGGGCGCGCACCGGGGAGCTGTTTTTT. Amino acid sequence: CASSSQGARTGELFF. This sequence joins TRBV7-9 and TRBJ2-2, with 9 nucleotides matching TRBD1. Unmatched junction bases numbered 4, after V lost 4 bases and J lost 4 bases. CDR3 length: 15 amino acids. Germline V gene lookup returns CDR1 SEHNR and CDR2 FQNEAQ (reference sequence). Variable domain in full (rest from reference TRBV7-9 and TRBJ2-2): DTGVSQNPRHKITKRGQNVTFRCDPISEHNRLYWYRQTLGQGPEFLTYFQNEAQLEKSRLLSDRFSAERPKGSFSTLEIQRTEQGDSAMYLCASSSQGARTGELFFGEGSRLTVL.

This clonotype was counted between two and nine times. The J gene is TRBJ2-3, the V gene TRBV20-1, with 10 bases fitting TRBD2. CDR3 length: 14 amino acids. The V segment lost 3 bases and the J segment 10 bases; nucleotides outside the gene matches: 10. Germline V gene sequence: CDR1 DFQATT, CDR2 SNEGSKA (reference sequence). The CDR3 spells CSASPGIAGGSQYF. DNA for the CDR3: TGCAGTGCTAGCCCCGGGATAGCGGGGGGCTCGCAGTATTTT.

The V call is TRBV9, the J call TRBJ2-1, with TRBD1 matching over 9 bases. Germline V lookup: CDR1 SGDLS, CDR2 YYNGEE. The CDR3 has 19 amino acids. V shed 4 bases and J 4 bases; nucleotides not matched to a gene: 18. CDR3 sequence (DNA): TGTGCCAGCAGCCCAAGGACAGGGGTATCTTCTTCCAAATACAATGAGCAGTTCTTC. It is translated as CASSPRTGVSSSKYNEQFF.

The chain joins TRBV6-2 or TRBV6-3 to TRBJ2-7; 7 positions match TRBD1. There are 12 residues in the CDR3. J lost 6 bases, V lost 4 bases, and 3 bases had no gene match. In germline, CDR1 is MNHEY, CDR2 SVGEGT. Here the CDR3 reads CASSSWDSEQYF. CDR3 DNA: TGTGCCAGCAGTTCCTGGGACAGCGAGCAGTACTTC.

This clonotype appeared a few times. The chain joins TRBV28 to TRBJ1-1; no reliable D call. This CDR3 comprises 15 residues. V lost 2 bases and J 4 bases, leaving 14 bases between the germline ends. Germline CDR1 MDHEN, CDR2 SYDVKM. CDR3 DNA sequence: TGTGCCAGCAGTTTACCGGGCGCGCCGGGCACTGAAGCTTTCTTT. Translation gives CASSLPGAPGTEAFF. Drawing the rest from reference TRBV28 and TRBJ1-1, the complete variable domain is DVKVTQSSRYLVKRTGEKVFLECVQDMDHENMFWYRQDPGLGLRLIYFSYDVKMKEKGDIPEGYSVSREKKERFSLILESASTNQTSMYLCASSLPGAPGTEAFFGQGTRLTVV.

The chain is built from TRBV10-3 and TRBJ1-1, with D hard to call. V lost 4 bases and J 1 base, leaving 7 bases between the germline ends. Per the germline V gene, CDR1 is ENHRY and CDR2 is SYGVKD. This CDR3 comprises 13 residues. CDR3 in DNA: TGTGCCATCAGTGTAAATGGGAACACTGAAGCTTTCTTT. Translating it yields CAISVNGNTEAFF.

CDR3 protein: CASSQDSRGTNTIYF. The CDR3 bases are TGCGCCAGCAGCCAAGACTCGAGGGGCACAAACACCATATATTTT. The V gene is TRBV4-3, the J gene TRBJ1-3; weak D call: TRBD1 (5 bases). Germline V gene data show CDR1 as LGHNA and CDR2 as YSLEER. The CDR3 extends over 15 amino acids. Trimming shortened V by 0 bases and J by 6 bases, and 12 bases separated the two germline ends.

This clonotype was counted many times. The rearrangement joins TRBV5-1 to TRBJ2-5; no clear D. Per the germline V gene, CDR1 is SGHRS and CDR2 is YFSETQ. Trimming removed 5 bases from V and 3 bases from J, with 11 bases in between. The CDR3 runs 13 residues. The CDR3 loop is CASRVSSEETQYF. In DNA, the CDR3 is TGCGCCAGCAGGGTTTCTAGTGAAGAGACCCAGTACTTC.

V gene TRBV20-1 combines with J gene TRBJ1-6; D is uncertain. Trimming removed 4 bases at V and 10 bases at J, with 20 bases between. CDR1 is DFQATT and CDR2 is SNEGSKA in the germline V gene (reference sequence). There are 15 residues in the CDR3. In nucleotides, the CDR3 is TGCAGTGCTACCGCCGGACGGGAGTTGGAGTCACCCCTCCACTTT. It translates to CSATAGRELESPLHF.

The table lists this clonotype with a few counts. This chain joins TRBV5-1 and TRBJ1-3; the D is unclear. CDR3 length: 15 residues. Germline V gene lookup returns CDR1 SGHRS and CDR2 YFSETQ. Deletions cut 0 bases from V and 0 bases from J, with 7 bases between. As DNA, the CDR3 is TGCGCCAGCAGCTTGGCCCCCCACTCTGGAAACACCATATATTTT. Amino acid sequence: CASSLAPHSGNTIYF. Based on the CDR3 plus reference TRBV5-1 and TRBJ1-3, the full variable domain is KAGVTQTPRYLIKTRGQQVTLSCSPISGHRSVSWYQQTPGQGLQFLFEYFSETQRNKGNFPGRFSGRQFSNSRSEMNVSTLELGDSALYLCASSLAPHSGNTIYFGEGSWLTVV.

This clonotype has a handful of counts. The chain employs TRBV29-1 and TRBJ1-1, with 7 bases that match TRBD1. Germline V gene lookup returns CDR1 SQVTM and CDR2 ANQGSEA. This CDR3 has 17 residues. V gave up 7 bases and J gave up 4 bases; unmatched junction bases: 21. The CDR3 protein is CSATKITGATLGTEAFF. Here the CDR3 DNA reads TGCAGCGCTACAAAAATTACAGGGGCGACCCTCGGCACTGAAGCTTTCTTT.

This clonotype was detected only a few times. The CDR3 nucleotides read TGTGCCAGCAGCCCTTGGACTTTAAGCACAGATACGCAGTATTTT. This encodes CASSPWTLSTDTQYF. This chain connects TRBV7-2 to TRBJ2-3; D perhaps matches TRBD2 (5 bases). Looked up from germline, CDR1 is SGHTA and CDR2 is FQGNSA. The V gene lost 5 bases and the J gene lost 0 bases, with 12 bases spanning the gap. There are 15 residues in the CDR3.

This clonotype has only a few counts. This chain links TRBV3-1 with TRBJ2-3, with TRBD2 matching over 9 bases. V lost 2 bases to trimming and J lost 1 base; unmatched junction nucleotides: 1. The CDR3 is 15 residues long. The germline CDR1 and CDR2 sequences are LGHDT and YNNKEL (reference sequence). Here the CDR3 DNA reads TGTGCCAGCAGCCAACCTAGCGGGGGCACAGATACGCAGTATTTT. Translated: CASSQPSGGTDTQYF.

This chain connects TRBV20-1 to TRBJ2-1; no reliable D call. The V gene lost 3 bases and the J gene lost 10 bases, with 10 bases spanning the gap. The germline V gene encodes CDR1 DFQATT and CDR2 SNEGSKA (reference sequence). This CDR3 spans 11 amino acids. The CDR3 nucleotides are TGCAGTGCTAGGTTTCTCGGGGAGCAGTTCTTC. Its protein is CSARFLGEQFF.

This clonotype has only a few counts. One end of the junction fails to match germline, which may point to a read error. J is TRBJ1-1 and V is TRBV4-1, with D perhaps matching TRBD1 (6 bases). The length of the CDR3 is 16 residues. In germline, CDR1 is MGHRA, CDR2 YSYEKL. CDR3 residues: CAGSQDWGHPTTEAFF. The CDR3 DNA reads TGTGCCGGCAGCCAAGATTGGGGACACCCAACCACTGAAGCTTTCTTT.

Written as DNA, the CDR3 is TGTGCCAGTAAACCCCGGACCTACGAGCAGTACTTC. This sequence encodes CASKPRTYEQYF. V and J are TRBV28 and TRBJ2-7; D is uncertain. V lost 9 bases and J lost 2, with 11 bases in between. The CDR3 extends over 12 amino acids. Germline assignment: CDR1 MDHEN and CDR2 SYDVKM.

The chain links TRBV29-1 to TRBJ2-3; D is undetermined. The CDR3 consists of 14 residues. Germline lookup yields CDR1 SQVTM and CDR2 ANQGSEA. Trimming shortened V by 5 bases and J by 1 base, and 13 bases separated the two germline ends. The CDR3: CSVSPNQGTDTQYF. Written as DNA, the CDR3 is TGCAGCGTTTCCCCCAACCAGGGCACAGATACGCAGTATTTT.

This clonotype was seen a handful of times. CDR3 nucleotides: TGTGCCAGCAGCTTAAGCGTGACAGCCGGGGAGCTGTTTTTT. Residues: CASSLSVTAGELFF. The rearrangement joins TRBV13 to TRBJ2-2; the D gene is possibly TRBD1 (5 bases). The V end was cut by 2 bases, the J end by 6 bases, with 10 bases between. The CDR3 has 14 amino acids. Germline assignment: CDR1 PRHDT and CDR2 FYEKMQ (reference sequence).

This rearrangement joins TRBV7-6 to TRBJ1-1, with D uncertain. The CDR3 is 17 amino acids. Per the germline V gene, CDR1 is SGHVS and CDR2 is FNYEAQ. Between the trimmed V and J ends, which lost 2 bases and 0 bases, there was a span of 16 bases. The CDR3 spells CASSLPRAGSMNTEAFF. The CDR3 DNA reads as TGTGCCAGCAGCTTACCCCGGGCGGGGTCCATGAACACTGAAGCTTTCTTT.

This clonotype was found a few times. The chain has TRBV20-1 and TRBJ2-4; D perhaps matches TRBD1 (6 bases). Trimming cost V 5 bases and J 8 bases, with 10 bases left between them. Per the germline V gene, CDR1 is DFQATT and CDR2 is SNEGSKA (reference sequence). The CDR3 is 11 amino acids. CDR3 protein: CSAEGEYIQYF. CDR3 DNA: TGCAGTGCTGAGGGGGAATACATTCAGTACTTC.

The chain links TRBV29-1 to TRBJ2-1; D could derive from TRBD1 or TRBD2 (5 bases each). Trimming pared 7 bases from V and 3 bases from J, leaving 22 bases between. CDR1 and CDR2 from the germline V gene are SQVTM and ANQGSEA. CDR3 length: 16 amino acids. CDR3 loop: CSGGGSEGTLYNEQFF. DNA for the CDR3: TGCAGCGGGGGCGGTAGCGAAGGAACACTCTACAATGAGCAGTTCTTC.

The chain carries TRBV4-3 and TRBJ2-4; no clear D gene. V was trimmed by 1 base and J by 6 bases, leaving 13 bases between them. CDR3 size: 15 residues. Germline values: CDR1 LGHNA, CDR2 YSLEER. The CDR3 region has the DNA TGCGCCAGCAGCCAAGCGAGAACAGCCCTAAACATTCAGTACTTC. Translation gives CASSQARTALNIQYF.

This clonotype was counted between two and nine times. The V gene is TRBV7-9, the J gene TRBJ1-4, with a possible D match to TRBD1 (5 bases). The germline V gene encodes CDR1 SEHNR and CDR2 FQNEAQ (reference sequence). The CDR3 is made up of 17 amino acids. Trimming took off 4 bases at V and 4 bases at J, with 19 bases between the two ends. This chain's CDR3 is CASSYSTSWDFNEKLFF. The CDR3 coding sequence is TGTGCCAGCAGCTACTCGACAAGTTGGGACTTTAATGAAAAACTGTTTTTT.